The clone carrying this T cell receptor (beta chain) was observed a handful of times. The sample comes from a study of response to subunit inactivated influenza vaccine. This CDR3 is 15 amino acids long. Trimming cost V 5 bases and J 6 bases; bases outside gene matches: 7. Germline V gene lookup returns CDR1 MNHEY and CDR2 SMNVEV (reference sequence). MiXCR was run by TCRdb on the RT-PCR reads, yielding one entry per CDR3 protein. The table records more than 450,000 distinct CDR3 sequences, about 10% of them present only once. This sample also appeared in a second study, on T cells expressing NK-cell markers. Turning to that study: With UMIs, 5'RACE template switching was used to make TCR beta cDNA. The study found dominant NKG2C+ clonotypes at about 1.0-7.0% of CD8+ T cells in about six donors. A few of the donors also had these clonotypes leading their CD3+CD56-NKG2C+ fraction. Uncertainty persisted over the HCMV specificity of expanded NKG2C+ T cell clones.

The clonotype was recovered from a man aged 50 to 59 who received an inactivated influenza vaccine. This sample comprised PBMCs from blood, obtained on the day of vaccination. The chain employs TRBV27 and TRBJ2-2, with 9 nucleotides matching TRBD1. CDR3 DNA: TGTGCCAGCAGTCGGACAGGGGTTCTCCCCGGGGAGCTGTTTTTT. Translation gives CASSRTGVLPGELFF.